These 17 T cell receptor beta chains share one sample of origin, sequenced in a study of cytomegalovirus exposure and HLA in healthy donors (dated by TCRdb to the late 2010s). Libraries were prepared through the immunoSEQ multiplex PCR assay. For the multiplex PCR, a mixture combining 60 forward primers for TCR Vbeta segments and 13 reverse primers for TCR Jbeta segments was used. Drawn from immuneACCESS, this table holds only the in-frame rearrangements with V and J called that TCRdb kept. Clones are partly lost; checked studies trace under half to an unresolved V gene and leave the rest unexplained. This sample gives approximately 100,000 clones in total; under 80% of them show up just once. The ten largest make up 5% to 7% of the sample. The sample consisted of PBMCs. The receptors come from a woman between 50 and 59 years old in good health and CMV-seropositive.

The chain couples TRBV13 to TRBJ2-7; D might be TRBD2 (7 bases). V lost 5 bases, J lost 3 bases, and 20 bases lay in between. The length of the CDR3 is 16 residues. The germline gives CDR1 PRHDT, CDR2 FYEKMQ (reference sequence). CDR3 in amino acids: CASSTKLRGALYEQYF. The CDR3 nucleotides are TGTGCCAGCAGCACCAAATTACGGGGGGCGCTCTACGAGCAGTACTTC.

The chain recombines TRBV9 with TRBJ1-3; D perhaps matches TRBD1 (6 bases). Trimming removed 3 bases at V and 0 bases at J, with 13 bases between. The CDR3 has 16 residues. In germline, CDR1 is SGDLS, CDR2 YYNGEE. CDR3 sequence reads: CASSASGAFSGNTIYF. CDR3 in DNA: TGTGCCAGCAGCGCGTCAGGGGCCTTCTCTGGAAACACCATATATTTT.

This clone was recorded once. This chain connects TRBV5-4 to TRBJ2-1; weak D call: TRBD2 (7 bases). Trimming cost V 3 bases and J 7 bases, with 17 bases left between them. Germline V lookup: CDR1 SGHNT, CDR2 YYREEE (reference sequence). The CDR3 length is 15 residues. This CDR3 reads CASSSRGGARNEQFF. CDR3 DNA: TGTGCCAGCAGCTCTAGGGGGGGGGCGCGAAATGAGCAGTTCTTC.

V and J are TRBV9 and TRBJ1-3; possible D gene TRBD1, 5 bases. CDR3 length equals 13 residues. Germline assignment: CDR1 SGDLS and CDR2 YYNGEE. V lost 4 bases to trimming and J lost 13 bases, with 18 bases between them. CDR3 DNA sequence: TGTGCCAGCAGCACCGGAGGGGATTCCACGATATATTTT. Translated: CASSTGGDSTIYF. Full variable domain (outside the CDR3, taken from reference TRBV9 and TRBJ1-3): DSGVTQTPKHLITATGQRVTLRCSPRSGDLSVYWYQQSLDQGLQFLIQYYNGEERAKGNILERFSAQQFPDLHSELNLSSLELGDSALYFCASSTGGDSTIYFGEGSWLTVV.

The V call is TRBV19, the J call TRBJ1-5; TRBD1 agrees at 8 bases. The length of the CDR3 is 15 residues. V was pared by 6 bases and J by 6 bases, with 10 bases of the junction left unmatched. Germline V gene lookup returns CDR1 LNHDA and CDR2 SQIVND (reference sequence). CDR3 coding DNA: TGTGCCAGTAGCCACTCGCAGGGGGCTAGTCAGCCCCAGCATTTT. It specifies CASSHSQGASQPQHF.

The chain links TRBV9 to TRBJ2-5; no clear D gene. CDR3 length: 14 residues. Germline loops: CDR1 SGDLS, CDR2 YYNGEE. With 0 bases removed from V and 2 bases from J, the gap between germline ends came to 8 bases. The CDR3, as DNA: TGTGCCAGCAGCGTAGTGGCCAGTCAAGAGACCCAGTACTTC. Amino acid sequence: CASSVVASQETQYF.

V and J are TRBV7-2 and TRBJ1-4; a weak D match, TRBD1 (5 bases). The CDR3 is 17 amino acids. V lost 2 bases and J lost 0, with 13 bases in between. Germline CDR1 reads SGHTA; CDR2 reads FQGNSA. The CDR3 sequence is CASSLRQLFATNEKLFF. The CDR3 nucleotides are TGTGCCAGCAGCTTAAGACAGCTCTTTGCAACTAATGAAAAACTGTTTTTT.

The rearrangement uses TRBV5-1 and TRBJ2-6, with D possibly being TRBD2 (5 bases). V was pared by 1 base and J by 2 bases, with 31 bases between. This CDR3 has 23 residues. From germline, CDR1 is SGHRS and CDR2 YFSETQ. As DNA, the CDR3 is TGCGCCAGCAGCTTGTGGGTTCGGAGTGGACGGACTTCCCTCGCCCCTGGGGCCAACGTCCTGACTTTC. It encodes CASSLWVRSGRTSLAPGANVLTF.

The V call is TRBV30, the J call TRBJ2-7; 9 positions agree with TRBD1. Trimming cost V 3 bases and J 6 bases; bases outside gene matches: 9. Per germline, CDR1 GTSNPN and CDR2 SVGIG (reference sequence). The CDR3 is made up of 14 amino acids. The CDR3 here is CAWSRRDRVSEQYF. CDR3 DNA: TGTGCCTGGAGCCGCCGGGACAGGGTATCCGAGCAGTACTTC.

The V and J genes are TRBV28 and TRBJ2-2, with no clear D. The CDR3 contains 13 residues. The V end was cut by 5 bases, the J end by 1 base, with 5 bases between. Per the germline V gene, CDR1 is MDHEN and CDR2 is SYDVKM. CDR3 coding DNA: TGTGCCAGCAGTCCAGGGAACACCGGGGAGCTGTTTTTT. Residues: CASSPGNTGELFF.

As DNA, the CDR3 is TGTGCCAGCAGCCCGCGGGACAGGGGATCCTACGAGCAGTACTTC. Amino acids: CASSPRDRGSYEQYF. V and J are TRBV11-1 and TRBJ2-7; 10 positions agree with TRBD1. V trimming: 5 bases; J trimming: 1 base; junction bases outside the gene matches: 5. The CDR3 has 15 residues. The germline V gene encodes CDR1 SGHAT and CDR2 FQDESV (reference sequence).

CDR3 bases: TGTGCCAGTAGTACCCGACAGGGGTGGAATTCACCCCTCCACTTT. This codes for CASSTRQGWNSPLHF. The chain uses TRBV19 and TRBJ1-6; 8 nucleotides agree with TRBD1. V gave up 4 bases and J gave up 7 bases; unmatched junction bases: 6. Germline values: CDR1 LNHDA, CDR2 SQIVND (reference sequence). There are 15 residues in the CDR3.

This chain connects TRBV5-4 to TRBJ2-7, with 11 bases lining up with TRBD2. Germline trimming cut 4 bases from V and 7 bases from J; bases unmatched to any gene: 10. CDR3 length: 15 residues. Germline V gives CDR1 SGHNT, CDR2 YYREEE (reference sequence). The CDR3 reads CASSLSSGGLVEQYF. CDR3 bases: TGTGCCAGCAGCCTCTCTAGCGGGGGGCTCGTGGAGCAGTACTTC. Variable domain in full (rest from reference TRBV5-4 and TRBJ2-7): ETGVTQSPTHLIKTRGQQVTLRCSSQSGHNTVSWYQQALGQGPQFIFQYYREEENGRGNFPPRFSGLQFPNYSSELNVNALELDDSALYLCASSLSSGGLVEQYFGPGTRLTVT.

V and J are TRBV28 and TRBJ1-1; D not certain. Trimming removed 4 bases at V and 3 bases at J, with 15 bases between. The CDR3 loop spans 15 amino acids. The V gene's germline CDR1 is MDHEN and CDR2 SYDVKM. In DNA form, the CDR3 reads TGTGCCAGCAGTTACGGGAGAAATCTGGACACTGAAGCTTTCTTT. It encodes CASSYGRNLDTEAFF. The full variable domain, rest sourced from reference TRBV28 and TRBJ1-1, is DVKVTQSSRYLVKRTGEKVFLECVQDMDHENMFWYRQDPGLGLRLIYFSYDVKMKEKGDIPEGYSVSREKKERFSLILESASTNQTSMYLCASSYGRNLDTEAFFGQGTRLTVV.

This clone was recorded only once. V is TRBV30 and J is TRBJ2-7, with a weak D call TRBD2 (5 bases). The germline V gene encodes CDR1 GTSNPN and CDR2 SVGIG (reference sequence). The CDR3 sequence is 13 residues long. Trimming pared 3 bases from V and 3 bases from J, leaving 12 bases between. The CDR3 sequence is CAWSSYRGYEQYF. CDR3 in DNA: TGTGCCTGGAGCTCCTACCGGGGCTACGAGCAGTACTTC.

The CDR3 DNA is TGTGCCAGCTCACCACCGAGCAGGGGAAATCAGCCCCAGCATTTT. Protein sequence: CASSPPSRGNQPQHF. The V gene is TRBV18, the J gene TRBJ1-5; D is possibly TRBD1 (6 bases). This CDR3 spans 15 amino acids. Germline V gene sequence: CDR1 KGHSH, CDR2 LQKENI. Between the trimmed V and J ends, which lost 0 bases and 4 bases, there was a span of 10 bases.

CDR3 nucleotide sequence: TGCGCCAGCAGCTTGGCAGGGGGCAATGAAAAACTGTTTTTT. Translating gives CASSLAGGNEKLFF. The genes are TRBV5-1 and TRBJ1-4; TRBD1 matches at 8 bases. The germline gives CDR1 SGHRS, CDR2 YFSETQ. The CDR3 is 14 amino acids. After removal of 0 bases from V and 5 bases from J, the junction contained 0 bases not matched to a gene.